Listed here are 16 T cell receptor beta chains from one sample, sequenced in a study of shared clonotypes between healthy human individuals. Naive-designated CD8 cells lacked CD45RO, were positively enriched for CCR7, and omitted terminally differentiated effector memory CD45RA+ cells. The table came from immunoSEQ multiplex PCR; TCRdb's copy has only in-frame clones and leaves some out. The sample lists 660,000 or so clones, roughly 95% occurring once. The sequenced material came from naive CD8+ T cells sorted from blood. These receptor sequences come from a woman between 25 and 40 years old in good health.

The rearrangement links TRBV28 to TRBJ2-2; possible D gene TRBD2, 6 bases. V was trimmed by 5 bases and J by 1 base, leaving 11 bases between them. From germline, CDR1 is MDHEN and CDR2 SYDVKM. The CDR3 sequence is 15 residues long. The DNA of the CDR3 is TGTGCCAGCAGTGTAGGGCGGGAGAACACCGGGGAGCTGTTTTTT. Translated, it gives CASSVGRENTGELFF.

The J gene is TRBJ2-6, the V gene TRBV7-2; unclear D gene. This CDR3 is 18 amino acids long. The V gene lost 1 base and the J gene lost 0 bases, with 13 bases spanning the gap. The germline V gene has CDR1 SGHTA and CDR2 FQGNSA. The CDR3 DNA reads TGTGCCAGCAGCTTAGTGGCGCTTCAGTACTCTGGGGCCAACGTCCTGACTTTC. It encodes CASSLVALQYSGANVLTF.

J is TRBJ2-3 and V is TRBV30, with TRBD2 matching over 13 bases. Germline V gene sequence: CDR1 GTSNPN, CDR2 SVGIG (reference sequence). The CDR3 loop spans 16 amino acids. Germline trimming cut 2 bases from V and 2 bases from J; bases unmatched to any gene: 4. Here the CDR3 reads CAWSRLAGGPTDTQYF. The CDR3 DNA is TGTGCCTGGAGTCGACTAGCGGGAGGCCCCACAGATACGCAGTATTTT.

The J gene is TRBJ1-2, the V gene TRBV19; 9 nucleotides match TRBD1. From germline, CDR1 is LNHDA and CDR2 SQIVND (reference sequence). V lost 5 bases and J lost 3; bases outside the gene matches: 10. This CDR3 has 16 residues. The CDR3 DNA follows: TGTGCCAGTAGTGCGCCCCGGACAGGGGATTACTATGGCTACACCTTC. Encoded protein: CASSAPRTGDYYGYTF.

CDR3 coding DNA: TGTGCCAGCAGTGAAGGAGTTTACAACAATGAGCAGTTCTTC. Amino acid sequence: CASSEGVYNNEQFF. The chain employs TRBV6-1 and TRBJ2-1; unclear D gene. V was pared by 1 base and J by 5 bases, with 9 bases between. CDR1 is MNHNS, CDR2 SASEGT, per germline. The CDR3 has 14 residues.

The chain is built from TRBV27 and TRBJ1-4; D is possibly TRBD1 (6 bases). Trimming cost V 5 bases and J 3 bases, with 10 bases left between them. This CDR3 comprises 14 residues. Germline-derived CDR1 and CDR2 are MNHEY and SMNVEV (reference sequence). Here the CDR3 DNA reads TGTGCCAGCAGTGTAGGGGGGGCTAATGAAAAACTGTTTTTT. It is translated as CASSVGGANEKLFF.

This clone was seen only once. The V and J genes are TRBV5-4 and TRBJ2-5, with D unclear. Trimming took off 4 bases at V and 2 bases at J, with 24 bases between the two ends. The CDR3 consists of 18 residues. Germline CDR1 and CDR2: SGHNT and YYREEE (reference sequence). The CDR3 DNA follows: TGTGCCAGCAGCCCCCGAGGCGTGACGGCGGAGTCACAAGAGACCCAGTACTTC. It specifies CASSPRGVTAESQETQYF.

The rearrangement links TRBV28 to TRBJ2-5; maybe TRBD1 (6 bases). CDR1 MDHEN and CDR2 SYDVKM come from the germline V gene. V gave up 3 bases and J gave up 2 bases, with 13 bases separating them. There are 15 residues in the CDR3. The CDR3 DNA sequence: TGTGCCAGCAGTTTGACTGTCAGGGGACAAGAGACCCAGTACTTC. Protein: CASSLTVRGQETQYF.

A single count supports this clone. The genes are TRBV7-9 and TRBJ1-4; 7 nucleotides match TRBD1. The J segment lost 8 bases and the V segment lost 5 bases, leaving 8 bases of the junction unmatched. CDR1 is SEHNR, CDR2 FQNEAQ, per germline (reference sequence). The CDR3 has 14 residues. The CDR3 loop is CASSDRQGGEKLFF. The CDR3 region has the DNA TGTGCCAGCAGCGATCGACAGGGAGGGGAAAAACTGTTTTTT.

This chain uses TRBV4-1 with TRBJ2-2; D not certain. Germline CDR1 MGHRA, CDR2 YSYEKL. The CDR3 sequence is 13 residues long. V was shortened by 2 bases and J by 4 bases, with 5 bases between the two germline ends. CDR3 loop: CASSQRTTGELFF. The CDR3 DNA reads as TGCGCCAGCAGCCAACGGACCACCGGGGAGCTGTTTTTT.

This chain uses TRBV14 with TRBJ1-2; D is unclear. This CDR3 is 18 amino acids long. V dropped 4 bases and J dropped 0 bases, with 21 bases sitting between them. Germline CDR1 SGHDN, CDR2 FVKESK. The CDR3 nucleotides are TGTGCCAGCAGCCCTCGCTCGTTGGCGGACCAAGCTAACTATGGCTACACCTTC. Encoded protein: CASSPRSLADQANYGYTF.

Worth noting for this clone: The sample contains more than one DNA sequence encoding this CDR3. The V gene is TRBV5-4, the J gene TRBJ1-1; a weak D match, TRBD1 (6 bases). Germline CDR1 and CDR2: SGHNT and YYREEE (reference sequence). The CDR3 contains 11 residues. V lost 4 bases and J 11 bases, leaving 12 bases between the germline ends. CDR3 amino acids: CASSGGPEAFF. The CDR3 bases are TGTGCCAGCAGCGGGGGGCCCGAGGCTTTCTTT.

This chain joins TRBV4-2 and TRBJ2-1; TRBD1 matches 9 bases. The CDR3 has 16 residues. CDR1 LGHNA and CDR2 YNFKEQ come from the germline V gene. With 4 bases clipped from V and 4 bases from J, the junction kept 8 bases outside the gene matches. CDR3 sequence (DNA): TGTGCCAGCAGCCGACCGGGACAGGGATCTTACAATGAGCAGTTCTTC. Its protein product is CASSRPGQGSYNEQFF.

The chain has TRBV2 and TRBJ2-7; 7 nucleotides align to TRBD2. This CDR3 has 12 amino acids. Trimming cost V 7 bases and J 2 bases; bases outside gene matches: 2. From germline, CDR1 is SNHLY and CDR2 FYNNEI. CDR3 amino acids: CASILATYEQYF. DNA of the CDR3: TGTGCCAGCATACTAGCGACCTACGAGCAGTACTTC.

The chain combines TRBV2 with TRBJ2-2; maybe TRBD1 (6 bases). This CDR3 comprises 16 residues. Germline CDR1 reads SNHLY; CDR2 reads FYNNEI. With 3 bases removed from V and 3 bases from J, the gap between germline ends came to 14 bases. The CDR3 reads CASSENSGAHTGELFF. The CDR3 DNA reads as TGTGCCAGCAGTGAGAATTCAGGGGCGCACACCGGGGAGCTGTTTTTT.

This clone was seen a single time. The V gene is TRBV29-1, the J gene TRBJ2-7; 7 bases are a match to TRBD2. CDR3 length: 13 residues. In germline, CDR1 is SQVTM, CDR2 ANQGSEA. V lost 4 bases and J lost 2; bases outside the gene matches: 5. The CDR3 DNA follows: TGCAGCGTTGTTCGGGAGGAACCCTACGAGCAGTACTTC. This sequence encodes CSVVREEPYEQYF.